Below, 23 T cell receptor beta chains from the same sample are listed, as sequenced in a study of cytomegalovirus exposure and HLA in healthy donors. PCR amplification relied on 60 Vbeta primers (plus 13 Jbeta primers). Method: immunoSEQ multiplex PCR; TCRdb's copy keeps in-frame clones and lacks some. The table shows 95,000 to 150,000 clones, with about three quarters occurring only once. Material: PBMCs. Receptors were obtained from a woman younger than 45 in good health and CMV-seronegative.

This rearrangement joins TRBV6-5 to TRBJ2-5; TRBD1 agrees at 11 bases. The germline CDR1 and CDR2 sequences are MNHEY and SVGAGI. The V segment lost 5 bases and the J segment 6 bases; nucleotides outside the gene matches: 5. This CDR3 is 14 amino acids long. The CDR3 spells CASSADRGQQTQYF. For the CDR3, the DNA is TGTGCCAGCAGTGCGGACAGGGGGCAGCAGACCCAGTACTTC.

The chain carries TRBV5-4 and TRBJ1-6; no clear D. Germline V CDR1 and CDR2: SGHNT, YYREEE (reference sequence). The CDR3 loop spans 14 amino acids. Trimming removed 2 bases from V and 7 bases from J, with 10 bases in between. For the CDR3, the DNA is TGTGCCAGCAGCTTCGCCGAGAGGAATTCACCCCTCCACTTT. This codes for CASSFAERNSPLHF.

This clone turned up a few times. The CDR3 region is CASSWDRGGETQYF. In DNA, the CDR3 is TGTGCCAGCAGTTGGGACAGGGGAGGAGAGACCCAGTACTTC. This chain connects TRBV6-5 to TRBJ2-5; TRBD1 aligns across 10 bases. Germline V gene sequence: CDR1 MNHEY, CDR2 SVGAGI. This CDR3 is built from 14 residues. With V trimmed by 4 bases and J by 4 bases, 3 bases remained unmatched.

This chain links TRBV30 with TRBJ1-4, with TRBD1 matching 8 bases. Looked up from germline, CDR1 is GTSNPN and CDR2 is SVGIG (reference sequence). V trimming: 1 base; J trimming: 0 bases; junction bases outside the gene matches: 4. There are 16 residues in the CDR3. The CDR3 DNA follows: TGTGCCTGGAGTGCCCCGGACAGGGCAACTAATGAAAAACTGTTTTTT. Protein product: CAWSAPDRATNEKLFF.

The chain combines TRBV6-1 with TRBJ1-5; a possible D gene is TRBD1 (5 bases). CDR1 and CDR2 (germline): MNHNS, SASEGT. The ends were cut back, 2 bases at V and 0 bases at J, with 14 bases in the middle. There are 17 residues in the CDR3. CDR3 sequence (DNA): TGTGCCAGCAGTGAAATTCGGGTAGGGGATAGCAATCAGCCCCAGCATTTT. Residues: CASSEIRVGDSNQPQHF.

The chain combines TRBV7-8 with TRBJ2-1, with D perhaps matching TRBD1 (5 bases). The germline gives CDR1 SGHVS, CDR2 FQNEAQ. The CDR3 is 15 residues long. V was cut by 6 bases and J by 0 bases, with 12 bases left in between. Here the CDR3 DNA reads TGTGCCAGCAGACGACAGCAGAGCTCCTACAATGAGCAGTTCTTC. Its protein is CASRRQQSSYNEQFF.

For this clone: One end of the junction varies from germline; a read error may be responsible. The rearrangement uses TRBV6-5 and TRBJ1-2, with TRBD1 matching 7 bases. The CDR3 contains 11 residues. Germline CDR1 is MNHEY and CDR2 is SVGAGI. CDR3 region: CASRKGTDDFF. The CDR3 nucleotides read TGTGCCAGCAGGAAGGGGACAGACGACTTCTTC.

This chain uses TRBV30 with TRBJ1-1; tentative D call: TRBD1 (5 bases). CDR3 size: 13 residues. V lost 0 bases to trimming and J lost 5 bases, with 10 bases between them. Germline CDR1 reads GTSNPN; CDR2 reads SVGIG (reference sequence). CDR3 DNA sequence: TGTGCCTGGAGTGTAAGCCAGGGAACTGAAGCTTTCTTT. Protein sequence: CAWSVSQGTEAFF.

The V call is TRBV25-1, the J call TRBJ1-6; D may be TRBD1 (6 bases). V lost 9 bases and J lost 1, with 19 bases in between. The CDR3 covers 17 residues. Germline V lookup: CDR1 MGHDK, CDR2 SYGVNS. CDR3: CASTDSGRGSYNSPLHF. CDR3 nucleotide sequence: TGTGCCAGTACGGACAGCGGAAGGGGATCCTATAATTCACCCCTCCACTTT.

The chain employs TRBV19 and TRBJ1-2, with 8 nucleotides matching TRBD1. Germline-derived CDR1 and CDR2 are LNHDA and SQIVND (reference sequence). The ends lost 5 bases at V and 4 bases at J; junction bases unmatched: 6. The CDR3 extends over 14 amino acids. The DNA for the CDR3 is TGTGCCAGTAGTCCGGACAGGGAAGTCTATGGCTACACCTTC. It encodes CASSPDREVYGYTF.

V and J are TRBV4-1 and TRBJ1-5; no firm D call. Germline V gene sequence: CDR1 MGHRA, CDR2 YSYEKL. Trimming removed 1 base at V and 2 bases at J, with 12 bases between. CDR3 length: 16 residues. In DNA, the CDR3 is TGCGCCAGCAGCCAAGTCAACCCGTCGGGCAATCAGCCCCAGCATTTT. It yields the protein CASSQVNPSGNQPQHF.

This clone occurred once. The chain is built from TRBV5-1 and TRBJ2-7; 11 bases are shared with TRBD2. V lost 4 bases, J lost 3 bases, and 3 bases stayed unmatched. There are 14 residues in the CDR3. CDR1 is SGHRS, CDR2 YFSETQ, per germline. CDR3 protein: CASSKTSGVYEQYF. The CDR3 coding sequence is TGCGCCAGCAGCAAGACTAGCGGGGTCTACGAGCAGTACTTC. The full variable domain, with the rest looked up from reference TRBV5-1 and TRBJ2-7, is KAGVTQTPRYLIKTRGQQVTLSCSPISGHRSVSWYQQTPGQGLQFLFEYFSETQRNKGNFPGRFSGRQFSNSRSEMNVSTLELGDSALYLCASSKTSGVYEQYFGPGTRLTVT.

CDR3 in DNA: TGTGCTAGTGGTTTGGTACTTGAGGGGGAGCTGTTTTTT. Translating it yields CASGLVLEGELFF. The chain joins TRBV12-5 to TRBJ2-2; D gene unclear. The CDR3 is made up of 13 amino acids. In germline, CDR1 is LGHNT, CDR2 FRNRAP. Between the trimmed V and J ends, which lost 0 bases and 8 bases, there was a span of 7 bases.

The chain couples TRBV6-6 to TRBJ1-4; D remains unclear. Trimming took 7 bases from V and 1 from J, leaving 13 bases between them. The CDR3 contains 15 residues. The V gene's germline CDR1 is MNHNY and CDR2 SVGAGI (reference sequence). CDR3: CASTHPAVTNEKLFF. CDR3 in DNA: TGTGCCAGCACCCACCCAGCGGTAACTAATGAAAAACTGTTTTTT.

This clone was detected once. This sequence joins TRBV14 and TRBJ2-1; 8 bases are shared with TRBD1. V lost 1 base, J lost 4 bases, and 6 bases stayed unmatched. Germline CDR1 and CDR2: SGHDN and FVKESK. This CDR3 is built from 16 residues. CDR3 sequence (DNA): TGTGCCAGCAGCCAAGGGCAGGGGGCGGTTTACAATGAGCAGTTCTTC. It translates to CASSQGQGAVYNEQFF.

The genes are TRBV2 and TRBJ2-7; unclear D gene. Germline V lookup: CDR1 SNHLY, CDR2 FYNNEI. Trimming removed 3 bases at V and 3 bases at J, with 6 bases between. CDR3 length equals 12 residues. The DNA for the CDR3 is TGTGCCAGCAGTGATGCCGGCTACGAGCAGTACTTC. Translating gives CASSDAGYEQYF.

The count of this clone is one. The gene calls are TRBV10-3 and TRBJ1-1, with D hard to call. CDR3 size: 12 residues. The V and J ends lost 4 bases and 1 base respectively, with 4 bases between them. CDR1 and CDR2 from the germline V gene are ENHRY and SYGVKD. The CDR3 reads CAISGQNTEAFF. The CDR3 nucleotides read TGTGCCATCAGTGGACAGAACACTGAAGCTTTCTTT.

The chain carries TRBV6-6 and TRBJ1-2; 9 bases match TRBD1. The CDR3 contains 13 residues. The germline gives CDR1 MNHNY, CDR2 SVGAGI (reference sequence). Trimming removed 0 bases from V and 8 bases from J; junction bases left unmatched: 1. The CDR3 bases are TGTGCCAGCAGTTACTCGACAGGGGGAGGCTACACCTTC. Its protein is CASSYSTGGGYTF.

J is TRBJ2-6 and V is TRBV5-1; possibly TRBD1 for D (6 bases). This CDR3 has 16 amino acids. From germline, CDR1 is SGHRS and CDR2 YFSETQ. V lost 1 base and J 0 bases, leaving 8 bases between the germline ends. CDR3 in DNA: TGCGCCAGCAGCTTGAAGGGGGTCTCTGGGGCCAACGTCCTGACTTTC. This translates into CASSLKGVSGANVLTF.

The chain has TRBV30 and TRBJ2-7; D is perhaps TRBD2 (6 bases). V lost 3 bases and J 5 bases, leaving 11 bases between the germline ends. Germline CDR1 GTSNPN, CDR2 SVGIG (reference sequence). This CDR3 is built from 12 residues. For the CDR3, the DNA is TGTGCCTGGAGCGGCGGAGGGGACGAGCAGTACTTC. It yields the protein CAWSGGGDEQYF. The full variable domain, its missing parts supplied by reference TRBV30 and TRBJ2-7, is SQTIHQWPATLVQPVGSPLSLECTVEGTSNPNLYWYRQAAGRGLQLLFYSVGIGQISSEVPQNLSASRPQDRQFILSSKKLLLSDSGFYLCAWSGGGDEQYFGPGTRLTVT.

The chain carries TRBV2 and TRBJ2-1; TRBD1 might be the D (7 bases). V shed 6 bases and J shed 9 bases, with 24 bases lying between them. Germline V lookup: CDR1 SNHLY, CDR2 FYNNEI. This CDR3 is 16 amino acids long. CDR3 region: CASSASTQGGRGEQFF. CDR3 DNA: TGTGCCAGCAGCGCTTCTACCCAGGGGGGCCGGGGTGAGCAGTTCTTC.

This clone was observed once. This sequence joins TRBV5-1 and TRBJ2-7; 9 nucleotides agree with TRBD1. The CDR3 loop spans 14 amino acids. The germline gives CDR1 SGHRS, CDR2 YFSETQ. V trimming: 4 bases; J trimming: 5 bases; junction bases outside the gene matches: 7. The CDR3 DNA sequence: TGCGCCAGCAGCCCCGGACAGGGGTTTAACGAGCAGTACTTC. It translates to CASSPGQGFNEQYF.

The gene calls are TRBV5-1 and TRBJ1-1, with 12 positions matching TRBD1. V lost 4 bases and J lost 3; bases outside the gene matches: 13. Germline-derived CDR1 and CDR2 are SGHRS and YFSETQ. This CDR3 is 18 amino acids long. The CDR3, as DNA: TGCGCCAGCAGCCCCACGGGACAGGGGGCCGGATGGGACACTGAAGCTTTCTTT. This encodes CASSPTGQGAGWDTEAFF.